This TCR beta chain was sequenced in a study of blood T cell repertoires in COVID-19 (dated by TCRdb to the early 2020s). Broadly, across the study: Samples covering the acute and convalescent phases of COVID-19 were provided by collaborators in the United States, Italy and Spain. The material from the prospective study consisted of cDNA or gDNA derived from T cells, B-cell-depleted T cells, or PBMCs. Subjects who had been exposed to COVID-19, were actively infected with it, or had recovered from it provided the deeply sampled blood TCRbeta repertoires that made up the dataset. The repertoires were released in a freely available public database meant as a resource for research on the immune response to SARS-CoV-2. The samples were drawn from the first 160 participants of the ongoing ImmuneRACE study and from more than 1,000 subjects provided by 6 global collaborators. Sample metadata almost always included a de-identified subject ID, COVID-19 status, age in years and sex. HLA class I and class II types, where available, came from metadata supplied by the sample provider rather than from assay-based typing. General conclusions and limits of the study: Clinical and demographic metadata were provided uncurated, with the amount varying by source and participant.

TCRbeta CDR3 regions were amplified from genomic DNA by means of the immunoSEQ Assay, a bias-controlled multiplex PCR. The authors' pipeline ran thus. Nucleated cell counts per sample were estimated from amplification of reference gene primers within the assay. To quantify the absolute abundance of each unique TCRbeta CDR3 rearrangement, sequence reads were collapsed and filtered. For each sample, productive Simpson clonality was calculated by taking the square root of Simpson's diversity index across productive rearrangements. TCRdb took this table from immuneACCESS and kept in-frame rearrangements with V and J called. Such tables lack part of the clones; where checked against another copy, unresolved V genes explain under half of the gap, and the rest is unexplained. V, J and clone size were drawn from that table, and D and trimming were deduced from the DNA. This sample is represented by 250,000 to 350,000 clones; under 90% of them were singletons. The ten largest clonotypes hold around 9.3% of the sample.

Trimming accounts for 7 bases at V and 8 bases at J, while the number of junction bases matched to no gene is 12. The germline V gene sets CDR1 to SNHLY and CDR2 to FYNNEI. Inclusive of the bounding cysteine and phenylalanine, the CDR3 is 16 residues long. Just CDR3 DNA is preserved here, 48 bases in frame from base 1. This clone has only one observation. The clone's antigen remains unknown. Per-base quality was not reported, and no clone a single base away is much larger than it. Participants in the prospective study were enrolled through a virtual design, were aged roughly 18 to 90 years, and lived in fewer than 30 United States geographic areas. In the prospective study, cohorts were assigned on the basis of participant-reported clinical history obtained from a screening survey and a study questionnaire. Recovered participants in ImmuneRACE Cohort 3 were defined by two consecutive negative NP/OP PCR tests, clearance by a healthcare professional, or resolution of symptoms. In the prospective study, mobile phlebotomists collected whole blood, serum and a nasopharyngeal or oropharyngeal swab from each participant. Over an approximately 2-month period, participants in the prospective study had the option of providing additional blood draws and questionnaires. Before DNA extraction, prospective study blood samples were shipped either frozen or at room temperature.

The sequenced sample was PBMCs or T cells enriched from blood (not recorded which). The chain joins TRBV2 to TRBJ2-1; 12 of the junction bases match TRBD2. The receptor was derived from a woman between 18 and 30 years old who had recovered from COVID-19. The DNA is as follows: TGTGCCAGCATGAAGGAGGCTAGCGGGGGGGCGTATGAGCAGTTCTTC. Translated, this gives CASMKEASGGAYEQFF.